Detailed here is one TCR beta chain. The sample belongs to a study of CD8 T cells in Susac syndrome. The patients serving as multiple sclerosis controls were treatment-naive. They had stable or active relapsing-remitting disease and fulfilled revised McDonald criteria. TEMRA cells were FACS-enriched, unlike CD8+ and CD4+ T cells, which were negatively isolated. Random hexamers primed reverse transcription of about 0.45 to 1 ug RNA. An immunoSEQ multiplex PCR amplified TCR beta CDR3 over 54 Vbeta and 13 Jbeta. TCRdb called the immunoSEQ multiplex PCR reads again in MiXCR, with one record for every CDR3 protein. This sample has roughly 130,000 distinct CDR3 sequences; roughly 95% occur once, and the top ten carry over 0.1%. The CDR3 extends over 17 amino acids. The V and J ends lost 4 bases and 4 bases, in that order; junction bases with no gene match: 11.

Specimen: CD4+ T cells from PBMCs. The chain joins TRBV23-1 to TRBJ2-1; 9 bases map to TRBD1. TRBV23-1 is given ORF status, its function remaining uncertain. The TCR originated in a human donor with multiple sclerosis. The CDR3 DNA is TGCGCCAGCAGTCCAAAATCGGGGACAGGGACATACAATGAGCAGTTCTTC. Amino acids: CASSPKSGTGTYNEQFF.